One sample yielded the 3 T cell receptor beta chains listed below, sequenced in a study of human T cells and chemical hapten exposure. TCRdb used MiXCR to reprocess the RACE reads, holding one entry per CDR3 protein. The sample includes tens of thousands of distinct CDR3 sequences, roughly 11% of them seen just once. Time point described: patch test 2, 6 weeks after DPC sensitization. Noted treatment: therapeutic diphenylcyclopropenone sensitization with weekly scalp DPC. The source material was whole blood, sampled in connection with sensitization to the hapten diphenylcyclopropenone (DPC). These receptors were obtained from a man aged 18 to 30 with alopecia areata. Some clones in this sample may be carry-over from other donors' samples.

This clonotype was picked up a small number of times. The DNA of the CDR3 is TGTGCCAGCTCCGAAGGGCAAAACACTGAAGCTTTCTTT. Translation gives CASSEGQNTEAFF. The rearrangement joins TRBV18 to TRBJ1-1; no reliable D call. CDR1 KGHSH and CDR2 LQKENI come from the germline V gene. CDR3 length: 13 residues. V was cut by 6 bases and J by 2 bases, with 10 bases left in between.

Ten or more counts support this clonotype. The genes are TRBV7-6 and TRBJ1-6; perhaps TRBD1 as D (5 bases). The CDR3 sequence is 15 residues long. The germline V and J ends were trimmed by 5 bases and 3 bases, with 11 bases remaining between them. Germline V CDR1 and CDR2: SGHVS, FNYEAQ. In DNA form, the CDR3 reads TGTGCCAGCAGCGCGAAGCAGGGCTATAATTCACCCCTCCACTTT. Protein product: CASSAKQGYNSPLHF.

In this sample, this clonotype turned up a few times. The genes are TRBV5-4 and TRBJ2-5, with 7 bases fitting TRBD1. Germline loops: CDR1 SGHNT, CDR2 YYREEE (reference sequence). This CDR3 contains 16 residues. Germline trimming cut 0 bases from V and 3 bases from J; bases unmatched to any gene: 8. CDR3 sequence (DNA): TGTGCCAGCAGCTTGGGGCTGGGACAGAGCGAAGAGACCCAGTACTTC. As protein: CASSLGLGQSEETQYF.